The next 18 T cell receptor beta chains were all read from a single sample in a study of beta chain features in type 1 diabetes. Overall study results and limits: Type 1 diabetes patients had TCRB CDR3s that were shorter (moderately but significantly so) in all four CD4+ subsets.

These TCRs are of unknown antigen specificity. Reverse transcribing all isolated RNA meant expressed TCRB transcripts were sequenced. Here immunoSEQ multiplex PCR was the method, and the copy in TCRdb shows in-frame clones only, minus some. The sample includes 500,000 to 800,000 clones, around 12% seen only once; the top ten take around 0.12%. Sequenced sample: naive CD4+ T cells from blood. The receptors were gathered from a man aged 25 to 40 with type 1 diabetes.

The rearrangement joins TRBV5-4 to TRBJ2-7; 8 nucleotides align to TRBD1. Looked up from germline, CDR1 is SGHNT and CDR2 is YYREEE (reference sequence). The CDR3 is 15 amino acids. Trimming removed 4 bases from V and 2 bases from J; junction bases left unmatched: 8. The CDR3 loop reads CASSPWTGSAYEQYF. The CDR3 region has the DNA TGTGCCAGCAGCCCCTGGACAGGGTCGGCCTACGAGCAGTACTTC.

The rearrangement joins TRBV7-9 to TRBJ1-1; D gene ambiguous. Per germline, CDR1 SEHNR and CDR2 FQNEAQ (reference sequence). With 4 bases removed from V and 0 bases from J, the gap between germline ends came to 6 bases. The CDR3 loop spans 13 amino acids. The CDR3 coding sequence is TGTGCCAGCAGCTCGATTATGAACACTGAAGCTTTCTTT. Translation gives CASSSIMNTEAFF.

The gene calls are TRBV12-5 and TRBJ1-3, with D hard to call. V lost 0 bases and J 3 bases, leaving 18 bases between the germline ends. The CDR3 spans 18 residues. Germline CDR1 reads LGHNT; CDR2 reads FRNRAP. The CDR3: CASGLVRYGAASGNTIYF. The CDR3 DNA follows: TGTGCTAGTGGTTTGGTAAGATACGGCGCGGCCAGTGGAAACACCATATATTTT.

The chain has TRBV19 and TRBJ2-7; D is unclear. The CDR3 covers 15 residues. Between the trimmed V and J ends, which lost 0 bases and 4 bases, there was a span of 13 bases. Germline-derived CDR1 and CDR2 are LNHDA and SQIVND (reference sequence). The CDR3 DNA reads TGTGCCAGTAGTATAGACCCGGTCGGTCCTTACGAGCAGTACTTC. This encodes CASSIDPVGPYEQYF.

This chain joins TRBV6-5 and TRBJ2-2; 7 bases map to TRBD1. From germline, CDR1 is MNHEY and CDR2 SVGAGI. V shed 6 bases and J 4 bases; nucleotides not matched to a gene: 5. The CDR3 has 14 amino acids. The CDR3 loop is CASRQGTATGELFF. Here the CDR3 DNA reads TGTGCCAGCAGACAAGGGACAGCCACCGGGGAGCTGTTTTTT.

This clone was detected a few times. The chain is built from TRBV4-2 and TRBJ1-2; D unresolved. CDR1 LGHNA and CDR2 YNFKEQ come from the germline V gene. The V gene lost 1 base and the J gene lost 4 bases, with 10 bases spanning the gap. The CDR3 sequence is 14 residues long. The DNA of the CDR3 is TGTGCCAGCAGCCAAGGGACGGGTGGCTATGGCTACACCTTC. This encodes CASSQGTGGYGYTF.

The chain has TRBV9 and TRBJ2-3, with D possibly being TRBD1 (5 bases). Deletions cut 1 base from V and 0 bases from J, with 12 bases between. Germline V gene lookup returns CDR1 SGDLS and CDR2 YYNGEE. The length of the CDR3 is 16 residues. CDR3 DNA sequence: TGTGCCAGCAGCGTATCAGACAGACACAGCACAGATACGCAGTATTTT. Protein product: CASSVSDRHSTDTQYF. Full variable domain (outside the CDR3, taken from reference TRBV9 and TRBJ2-3): DSGVTQTPKHLITATGQRVTLRCSPRSGDLSVYWYQQSLDQGLQFLIQYYNGEERAKGNILERFSAQQFPDLHSELNLSSLELGDSALYFCASSVSDRHSTDTQYFGPGTRLTVL.

This clone was detected a few times. This chain connects TRBV7-3 to TRBJ2-7; 8 bases align to TRBD1. The CDR3 spans 23 residues. Per germline, CDR1 SGHTA and CDR2 FQGTGA. V shed 1 base and J 0 bases; nucleotides not matched to a gene: 26. The CDR3 sequence: CASSLRRGKLTGTGSYSSYEQYF. The DNA for the CDR3 is TGTGCCAGCAGCTTAAGAAGAGGGAAGCTGACCGGGACAGGCTCATATTCCTCCTACGAGCAGTACTTC.

The chain links TRBV9 to TRBJ1-2; TRBD1 might be the D (5 bases). The CDR3 is 19 amino acids. V dropped 3 bases and J dropped 4 bases, with 28 bases sitting between them. CDR1 and CDR2 (germline): SGDLS, YYNGEE. The CDR3 sequence is CASSAQPGARDGGSYGYTF. The CDR3 DNA is TGTGCCAGCAGCGCACAACCCGGGGCGCGCGACGGAGGGTCCTATGGCTACACCTTC.

Only a few counts were recorded for this clone. The rearrangement links TRBV7-9 to TRBJ2-3, with D perhaps TRBD1 (6 bases). V lost 6 bases, J lost 2 bases, and 18 bases lay in between. This CDR3 is 16 amino acids long. CDR1 is SEHNR and CDR2 is FQNEAQ in the germline V gene (reference sequence). The CDR3 DNA follows: TGTGCCAGCAGTCCCACAGGGCTGTTGTCCACAGATACGCAGTATTTT. Its translation: CASSPTGLLSTDTQYF.

This clone has just a few counts. Here the CDR3 reads CASSSRQGEGNTIYF. The DNA for the CDR3 is TGTGCCAGCAGCTCCCGACAGGGGGAAGGAAACACCATATATTTT. The chain couples TRBV9 to TRBJ1-3, with 9 bases lining up with TRBD1. CDR1 and CDR2 (germline): SGDLS, YYNGEE. V was clipped by 4 bases and J by 4 bases; unmatched bases: 6. The CDR3 consists of 15 residues.

This chain joins TRBV6-6 and TRBJ2-1; 9 bases are shared with TRBD1. V shed 1 base, J shed 7 bases, and the junction held 5 bases outside the gene matches. The germline gives CDR1 MNHNY, CDR2 SVGAGI (reference sequence). This CDR3 region has 15 residues. CDR3 nucleotide sequence: TGTGCCAGCAGTTACTATAGACAGGGGGTGAATGAGCAGTTCTTC. It encodes CASSYYRQGVNEQFF.

The chain has TRBV6-1 and TRBJ2-5; no firm D call. CDR1 and CDR2 (germline): MNHNS, SASEGT. The V end lost 8 bases, the J end lost 4 bases, and 5 bases lay between the germline ends. The CDR3 is 10 residues long. This chain's CDR3 is CASDRETQYF. CDR3 in DNA: TGTGCCAGCGATCGAGAGACCCAGTACTTC.

This clone was found a few times. The chain employs TRBV4-3 and TRBJ1-2; weak D call: TRBD1 (6 bases). From germline, CDR1 is LGHNA and CDR2 YSLEER. The CDR3 length is 15 residues. V was clipped by 1 base and J by 4 bases, with 13 bases between them. This CDR3 reads CASSQGQVEAYGYTF. The CDR3 bases are TGCGCCAGCAGCCAAGGACAGGTAGAAGCCTATGGCTACACCTTC.

The rearrangement links TRBV6-6 to TRBJ1-1, with D unclear. CDR1 is MNHNY and CDR2 is SVGAGI in the germline V gene (reference sequence). V dropped 7 bases and J dropped 0 bases, with 9 bases sitting between them. The CDR3 is 13 residues long. The CDR3 here is CASKSPVNTEAFF. The DNA for the CDR3 is TGTGCCAGCAAGAGCCCAGTGAACACTGAAGCTTTCTTT.

This clone was found a few times. The genes are TRBV18 and TRBJ1-4, with a possible D match to TRBD1 (6 bases). Trimming removed 2 bases from V and 3 bases from J, with 10 bases in between. The V gene's germline CDR1 is KGHSH and CDR2 LQKENI. The CDR3 runs 15 residues. The CDR3 is CASSPRSGANEKLFF. As DNA, the CDR3 is TGTGCCAGCTCACCAAGGTCAGGGGCTAATGAAAAACTGTTTTTT.

This clone has just a few counts. This rearrangement joins TRBV4-2 to TRBJ1-5; 9 bases are shared with TRBD1. This CDR3 contains 14 residues. Germline V gives CDR1 LGHNA, CDR2 YNFKEQ. The ends lost 4 bases at V and 7 bases at J; junction bases unmatched: 5. Here the CDR3 reads CASSRQGGVQPQHF. For the CDR3, the DNA is TGTGCCAGCAGCCGACAGGGGGGGGTACAGCCCCAGCATTTT.

The chain has TRBV18 and TRBJ2-1; 7 nucleotides align to TRBD1. Unmatched junction bases numbered 10, after V lost 5 bases and J lost 6 bases. The CDR3 length is 15 residues. CDR1 is KGHSH and CDR2 is LQKENI in the germline V gene. CDR3 loop: CASSSGTAYTNEQFF. DNA for the CDR3: TGTGCCAGCTCATCCGGGACAGCGTACACCAATGAGCAGTTCTTC.